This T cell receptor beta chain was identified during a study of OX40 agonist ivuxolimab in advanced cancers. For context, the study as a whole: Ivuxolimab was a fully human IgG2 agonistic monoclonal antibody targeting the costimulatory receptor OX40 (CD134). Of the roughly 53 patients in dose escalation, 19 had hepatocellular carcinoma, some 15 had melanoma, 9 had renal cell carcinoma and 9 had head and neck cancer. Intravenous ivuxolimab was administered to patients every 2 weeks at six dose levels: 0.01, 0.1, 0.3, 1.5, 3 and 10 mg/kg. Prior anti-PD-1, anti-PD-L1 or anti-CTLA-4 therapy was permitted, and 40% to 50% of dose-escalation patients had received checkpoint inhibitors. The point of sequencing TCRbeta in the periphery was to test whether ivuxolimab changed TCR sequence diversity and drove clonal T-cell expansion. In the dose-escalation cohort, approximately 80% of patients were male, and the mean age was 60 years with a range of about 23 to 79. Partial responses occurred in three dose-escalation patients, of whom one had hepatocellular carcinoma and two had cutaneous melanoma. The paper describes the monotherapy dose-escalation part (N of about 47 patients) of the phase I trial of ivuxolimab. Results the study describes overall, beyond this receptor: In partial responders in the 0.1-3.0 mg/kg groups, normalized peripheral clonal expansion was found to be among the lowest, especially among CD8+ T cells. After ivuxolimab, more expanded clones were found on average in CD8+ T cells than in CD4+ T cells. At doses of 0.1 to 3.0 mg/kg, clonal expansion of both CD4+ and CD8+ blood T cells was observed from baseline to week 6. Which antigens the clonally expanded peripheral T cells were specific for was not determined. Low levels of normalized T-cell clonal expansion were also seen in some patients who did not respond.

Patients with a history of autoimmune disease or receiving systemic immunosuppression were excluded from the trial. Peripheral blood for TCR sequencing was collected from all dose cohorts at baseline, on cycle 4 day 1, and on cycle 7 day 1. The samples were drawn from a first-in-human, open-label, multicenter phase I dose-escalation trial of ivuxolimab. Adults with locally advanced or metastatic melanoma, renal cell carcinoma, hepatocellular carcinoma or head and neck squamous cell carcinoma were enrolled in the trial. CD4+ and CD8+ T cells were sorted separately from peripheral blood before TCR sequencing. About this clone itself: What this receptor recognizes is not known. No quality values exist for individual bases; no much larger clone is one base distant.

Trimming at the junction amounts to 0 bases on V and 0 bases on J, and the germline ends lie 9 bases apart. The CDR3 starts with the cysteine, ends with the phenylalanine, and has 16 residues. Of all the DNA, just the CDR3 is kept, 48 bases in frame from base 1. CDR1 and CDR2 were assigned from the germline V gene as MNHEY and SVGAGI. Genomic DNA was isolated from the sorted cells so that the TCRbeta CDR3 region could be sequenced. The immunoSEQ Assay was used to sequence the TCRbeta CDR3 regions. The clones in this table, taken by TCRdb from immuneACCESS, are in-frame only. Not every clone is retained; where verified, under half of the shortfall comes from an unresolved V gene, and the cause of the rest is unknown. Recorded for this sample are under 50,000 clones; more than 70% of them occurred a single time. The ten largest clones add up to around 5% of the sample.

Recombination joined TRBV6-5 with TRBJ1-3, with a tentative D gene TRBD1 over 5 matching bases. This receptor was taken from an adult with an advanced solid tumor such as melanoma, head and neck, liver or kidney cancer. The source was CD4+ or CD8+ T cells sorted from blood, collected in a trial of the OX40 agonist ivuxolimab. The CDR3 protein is CASSYSQAVSGNTIYF. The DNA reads TGTGCCAGCAGTTACTCACAGGCGGTCTCTGGAAACACCATATATTTT.